The sequence of this T cell receptor (beta chain) was determined in a study of response to subunit inactivated influenza vaccine. Study outcomes and limitations: Authors proposed each seasonal influenza vaccination draws in few new T cells.

Remarks on this clonotype: The antigen is unknown.

TCRdb re-analysed the RT-PCR reads in MiXCR, keeping a single row per CDR3 protein. The table has roughly 700,000 distinct CDR3 sequences, roughly 14% seen once. This CDR3 contains 14 residues. The V segment lost 8 bases and the J segment 0 bases; nucleotides outside the gene matches: 4. Per the germline V gene, CDR1 is MRHNA and CDR2 is SNTAGT. This specimen consisted of PBMCs from blood, obtained 12 days after vaccination. The chain employs TRBV6-4 and TRBJ2-1; 7 bases fit TRBD2. The receptor comes from a man aged 45 to 65 who received an inactivated influenza vaccine. The CDR3 nucleotides are TGTGCCAGCTCCCGGGAGGTCTCCTACAATGAGCAGTTCTTC. This sequence encodes CASSREVSYNEQFF.